This T cell receptor beta chain was documented in a study of blood T cell repertoires in COVID-19 (dated by TCRdb to about 2020). Regarding the study in general: Samples from collaborators originated in the United States, Italy and Spain and spanned both the acute and convalescent phases of COVID-19. The material from the prospective study consisted of cDNA or gDNA derived from T cells, B-cell-depleted T cells, or PBMCs. Deeply sampled blood TCRbeta repertoires from subjects exposed to, actively infected with, or recovered from COVID-19 were included in the dataset. The repertoires were released in a freely available public database intended as a resource for research on the immune response to SARS-CoV-2. The samples were drawn from two sources: the first 160 participants of the ongoing ImmuneRACE study, and some 1,300 subjects contributed by 6 global collaborators. Sample metadata almost always included a de-identified subject ID, COVID-19 status, age in years and sex. Where available, HLA class I and class II types were obtained from metadata supplied by the sample provider rather than from assay-based typing. What the authors observed across the whole study: Clinical and demographic metadata were provided uncurated, with the amount varying by source and participant.

The germline V gene (reference sequence) gives CDR1 as GTSNPN and CDR2 as SVGIG. The CDR3 holds 14 amino acids from the cysteine to the phenylalanine. The entry retains the CDR3 DNA only, 42 bases that are in frame from base 1. V is shortened by 6 bases, J by 0 bases, and the region joining them spans 12 bases. Collaborating institutions collected whole blood in K2EDTA tubes following their own protocols. Collaborator samples were shipped for TCRbeta analysis as frozen whole blood, isolated PBMCs, or DNA extracted from either sample type. About this clone itself: Its antigen is unknown. Base qualities were left out, and no much larger clone turns up one base away.

TCRbeta CDR3 regions were amplified from genomic DNA by means of the immunoSEQ Assay, a bias-controlled multiplex PCR. The paper's data handling went like this. The number of nucleated cells in each sample was estimated by amplification of reference gene primers within the assay. To quantify the absolute abundance of each unique TCRbeta CDR3 rearrangement, sequence reads were collapsed and filtered. For each sample, productive Simpson clonality was calculated by taking the square root of Simpson's diversity index across productive rearrangements. TCRdb holds this immuneACCESS table with in-frame rearrangements only. Some clones are missing; in checked studies, unresolved V genes explain under half, and the rest has no known cause. Clone size and V and J calls were adopted from that table, with D and trimming inferred from the DNA. This sample gives around 700,000 clones in total; around 90% of them show up just once. Under 0.3% of the sample is in the top ten clones.

Material for sequencing was peripheral blood. The source of this sequence is a woman aged 18-30 years with acute or convalescent COVID-19. Here the chain combines TRBV30 and TRBJ1-5; no D gene call is confident. The nucleotides read TGTGCCTGTCAAGTGGGAGCTAGCAATCAGCCCCAGCATTTT. It encodes CACQVGASNQPQHF.